This TCR beta chain was profiled in a study of cytotoxic CD8 clonotypes in ibrutinib-treated CLL. Study information: Samples yielded averages of around 280,000 productive templates and roughly 91,000 productive rearrangements.

Germline CDR1 is SGHTA and CDR2 is FQGNSA. The V gene lost 5 bases and the J gene lost 5 bases, with 15 bases spanning the gap. The CDR3 runs to 15 residues. Sequencing was performed with immunoSEQ multiplex PCR; in TCRdb, only in-frame clones are kept and a portion is missing. The sample includes over 100,000 clones, 70% to 90% of them seen just once. The V call is TRBV7-2, the J call TRBJ1-4; D is perhaps TRBD1 (5 bases). This specimen consisted of PBMCs, obtained after 24 months of ibrutinib treatment. The sequence came from a human donor with chronic lymphocytic leukemia. The CDR3: CASSAPGYRNEKLFF. The CDR3 nucleotides are TGTGCCAGCAGCGCTCCAGGGTATCGAAATGAAAAACTGTTTTTT.